The 32 T cell receptor beta chains given below trace back to one sample, sequenced in a study of PD-L1 blockade in urothelial cancer. The repertoire was sequenced with immunoSEQ multiplex PCR; TCRdb's copy has only in-frame clones and lacks some. The profile shows about 51,000 clones, about 90% of them singletons. The source material was PBMCs, sampled around atezolizumab (anti-PD-L1) treatment. These receptors originate from a man aged 55 to 70 with urothelial cancer.

This rearrangement joins TRBV9 to TRBJ1-6, with TRBD1 matching over 7 bases. V dropped 0 bases and J dropped 8; count of bases not matched to a gene: 8. The germline V gene has CDR1 SGDLS and CDR2 YYNGEE. There are 16 residues in the CDR3. The CDR3 region has the DNA TGTGCCAGCAGCGTAGCTTCTTTAGGGGGCGATTCACCCCTCCACTTT. It yields the protein CASSVASLGGDSPLHF.

The genes are TRBV28 and TRBJ1-1; D gene uncertain. CDR3 length: 12 amino acids. Germline lookup yields CDR1 MDHEN and CDR2 SYDVKM. Between the trimmed V and J ends, which lost 8 bases and 4 bases, there was a span of 11 bases. The CDR3 protein is CASAGEATEAFF. CDR3 DNA: TGTGCCAGCGCGGGAGAGGCCACTGAAGCTTTCTTT.

The rearrangement uses TRBV27 and TRBJ2-1; TRBD2 agrees at 8 bases. The CDR3 spans 14 residues. Germline values: CDR1 MNHEY, CDR2 SMNVEV (reference sequence). The J segment lost 10 bases and the V segment lost 6 bases, leaving 11 bases of the junction unmatched. CDR3 amino acids: CASRPGSGMAEQFF. CDR3 DNA sequence: TGTGCCAGCAGACCGGGTAGCGGGATGGCCGAGCAGTTCTTC.

This clone has a count of ten or more. V and J are TRBV2 and TRBJ2-2; D may be TRBD1 (6 bases). The length of the CDR3 is 13 residues. Deletions cut 6 bases from V and 4 bases from J, with 9 bases between. Per the germline V gene, CDR1 is SNHLY and CDR2 is FYNNEI. CDR3 amino acids: CASRRTATGELFF. The DNA of the CDR3 is TGTGCCAGCAGGCGGACAGCCACCGGGGAGCTGTTTTTT. The full variable domain, with the rest looked up from reference TRBV2 and TRBJ2-2, is EPEVTQTPSHQVTQMGQEVILRCVPISNHLYFYWYRQILGQKVEFLVSFYNNEISEKSEIFDDQFSVERPDGSNFTLKIRSTKLEDSAMYFCASRRTATGELFFGEGSRLTVL.

The rearrangement links TRBV7-3 to TRBJ2-7; D perhaps matches TRBD1 (7 bases). The CDR3 extends over 14 amino acids. Trimming took off 5 bases at V and 2 bases at J, with 13 bases between the two ends. Germline values: CDR1 SGHTA, CDR2 FQGTGA. CDR3 in DNA: TGTGCCAGCAGCGCCAGGGGGGAGGCCTACGAGCAGTACTTC. Translating it yields CASSARGEAYEQYF.

The table lists this clone with a few counts. The chain recombines TRBV2 with TRBJ2-7, with 11 bases that match TRBD2. Looked up from germline, CDR1 is SNHLY and CDR2 is FYNNEI. Unmatched junction bases numbered 7, after V lost 7 bases and J lost 5 bases. CDR3 length: 14 residues. The CDR3 reads CASMTSGMFNEQYF. Here the CDR3 DNA reads TGTGCCAGCATGACTAGCGGGATGTTCAACGAGCAGTACTTC.

This clone has only one observation. The chain couples TRBV5-1 to TRBJ2-2, with D tentatively TRBD1 (5 bases). Germline CDR1 SGHRS, CDR2 YFSETQ. The CDR3 loop spans 18 amino acids. Trimming cost V 0 bases and J 6 bases, with 21 bases left between them. The CDR3 is CASSLDKGHAFIPGELFF. The CDR3 region has the DNA TGCGCCAGCAGCTTGGATAAGGGGCACGCCTTTATCCCCGGGGAGCTGTTTTTT.

CDR3 amino acids: CASSFDSGRLNNEQFF. CDR3 in DNA: TGCGCCAGCAGCTTCGATAGCGGGAGGTTGAACAATGAGCAGTTCTTC. This rearrangement joins TRBV5-1 to TRBJ2-1, with 10 bases lining up with TRBD2. The V gene's germline CDR1 is SGHRS and CDR2 YFSETQ. There are 16 residues in the CDR3. J lost 5 bases, V lost 2 bases, and 7 bases had no gene match.

The CDR3 nucleotides read TGTGCCTGGAGTTACAGCATCTCTAATGAAAAACTGTTTTTT. Translating it yields CAWSYSISNEKLFF. The chain couples TRBV30 to TRBJ1-4; D unclear. Trimming took off 2 bases at V and 3 bases at J, with 10 bases between the two ends. Germline CDR1 is GTSNPN and CDR2 is SVGIG (reference sequence). The CDR3 is made up of 14 amino acids.

The chain employs TRBV7-9 and TRBJ1-2; TRBD1 agrees at 7 bases. The CDR3 runs to 14 residues. Germline V gives CDR1 SEHNR, CDR2 FQNEAQ (reference sequence). The J segment lost 8 bases and the V segment lost 3 bases, leaving 9 bases of the junction unmatched. DNA for the CDR3: TGTGCCAGCAGCTTTGTGGAGGGGGCGCTCGGCTACACCTTC. Amino acid sequence: CASSFVEGALGYTF.

This clone has a single count. This chain connects TRBV29-1 to TRBJ2-7; no definite D call. The CDR3 sequence is 11 residues long. The V end lost 4 bases, the J end lost 2 bases, and 6 bases lay between the germline ends. Germline CDR1 is SQVTM and CDR2 is ANQGSEA. The DNA of the CDR3 is TGCAGCGTTGTTTCGGCCTACGAGCAGTACTTC. Protein sequence: CSVVSAYEQYF.

This chain's CDR3 is CASKFFEGEAYEQYF. CDR3 coding DNA: TGTGCCAGCAAGTTTTTCGAAGGGGAAGCCTACGAGCAGTACTTC. The chain recombines TRBV2 with TRBJ2-7; TRBD1 is a possible D gene (5 bases). CDR3 length: 15 amino acids. Germline V lookup: CDR1 SNHLY, CDR2 FYNNEI. V was clipped by 7 bases and J by 2 bases, with 18 bases between them.

This clone was seen once. The V gene is TRBV29-1, the J gene TRBJ2-7; a possible D gene is TRBD2 (6 bases). The germline V and J ends were trimmed by 6 bases and 3 bases, with 21 bases remaining between them. Germline CDR1 is SQVTM and CDR2 is ANQGSEA. The CDR3 loop spans 15 amino acids. CDR3 region: CSVTFPGLLSYEQYF. The CDR3 DNA follows: TGCAGCGTGACCTTCCCGGGACTTCTAAGCTACGAGCAGTACTTC.

The table lists this clone with a few counts. The chain carries TRBV7-3 and TRBJ2-2; the D gene is possibly TRBD2 (5 bases). The CDR3 runs to 15 residues. Trimming pared 3 bases from V and 4 bases from J, leaving 12 bases between. The germline CDR1 and CDR2 sequences are SGHTA and FQGTGA. As DNA, the CDR3 is TGTGCCAGCAGCTTGTACGGTGCGGGCACCGGGGAGCTGTTTTTT. Protein product: CASSLYGAGTGELFF.

V usage is TRBV15 and J usage is TRBJ1-1; D remains unclear. Germline CDR1 and CDR2: LNHNV and YYDKDF (reference sequence). CDR3 length: 15 amino acids. Trimming took off 0 bases at V and 11 bases at J, with 19 bases between the two ends. CDR3 nucleotides: TGTGCCACCAGCAGAGATTTTGTCGGACTATTGGGGGCTTTCTTT. Its translation: CATSRDFVGLLGAFF.

Points on this clone: Other DNA sequences of this sample code for an identical CDR3. The V and J genes are TRBV29-1 and TRBJ2-5; unclear D gene. This CDR3 has 12 residues. The germline V gene has CDR1 SQVTM and CDR2 ANQGSEA. Between the trimmed V and J ends, which lost 4 bases and 0 bases, there was a span of 6 bases. The CDR3 protein is CSVGQNQETQYF. DNA of the CDR3: TGCAGCGTTGGTCAGAACCAAGAGACCCAGTACTTC. Full variable domain (remainder filled in from reference TRBV29-1 and TRBJ2-5): SAVISQKPSRDICQRGTSLTIQCQVDSQVTMMFWYRQQPGQSLTLIATANQGSEATYESGFVIDKFPISRPNLTFSTLTVSNMSPEDSSIYLCSVGQNQETQYFGPGTRLLVL.

The chain carries TRBV18 and TRBJ1-4, with D perhaps TRBD1 (5 bases). Germline loops: CDR1 KGHSH, CDR2 LQKENI. The CDR3 loop spans 17 amino acids. V lost 0 bases to trimming and J lost 0 bases, with 11 bases between them. The CDR3, as DNA: TGTGCCAGCTCACCACCCGGCCGACAGTCAACTAATGAAAAACTGTTTTTT. Translation: CASSPPGRQSTNEKLFF. Filled out from reference TRBV18 and TRBJ1-4, the complete variable domain reads NAGVMQNPRHLVRRRGQEARLRCSPMKGHSHVYWYRQLPEEGLKFMVYLQKENIIDESGMPKERFSAEFPKEGPSILRIQQVVRGDSAAYFCASSPPGRQSTNEKLFFGSGTQLSVL.

This clone was detected a few times. This chain's CDR3 is CASIPGQGTLGYTF. CDR3 nucleotides: TGTGCCAGCATCCCGGGACAGGGTACGTTAGGCTACACCTTC. The rearrangement uses TRBV28 and TRBJ1-2; 9 bases align to TRBD1. The CDR3 contains 14 residues. Germline assignment: CDR1 MDHEN and CDR2 SYDVKM. J gave up 8 bases and V 7 bases, and 11 bases lay outside the gene matches.

This chain uses TRBV2 with TRBJ1-1; no clear D gene. Per the germline V gene, CDR1 is SNHLY and CDR2 is FYNNEI. This CDR3 comprises 11 residues. V lost 2 bases, J lost 5 bases, and 3 bases lay in between. CDR3: CASSEYTEAFF. The DNA of the CDR3 is TGTGCCAGCAGTGAATATACTGAAGCTTTCTTT.

This clone was detected only once. This chain joins TRBV10-3 and TRBJ2-5, with 11 bases aligning to TRBD1. Germline CDR1 is ENHRY and CDR2 is SYGVKD. The junction had 5 bases not matched to a gene; V was cut back by 6 bases and J by 2 bases. The CDR3 totals 15 residues. The CDR3 DNA reads as TGTGCCATCAGGGGGGACAGGGGGAATCAAGAGACCCAGTACTTC. This sequence encodes CAIRGDRGNQETQYF.

The CDR3 DNA follows: TGTGCCAGCACGAGGGGGACGGTAGATACGCAGTATTTT. Protein sequence: CASTRGTVDTQYF. The V gene is TRBV2, the J gene TRBJ2-3, with D possibly being TRBD1 (6 bases). CDR3 length: 13 amino acids. V lost 7 bases and J 5 bases, leaving 13 bases between the germline ends. The germline gives CDR1 SNHLY, CDR2 FYNNEI.

The chain joins TRBV2 to TRBJ2-1, with D tentatively TRBD1 (6 bases). CDR1 and CDR2 (germline): SNHLY, FYNNEI. The ends were cut back, 6 bases at V and 9 bases at J, with 21 bases in the middle. The CDR3 has 15 amino acids. The CDR3 sequence is CASRQGSPQTSEQFF. The CDR3, as DNA: TGTGCCAGCAGGCAGGGGAGTCCGCAAACTAGTGAGCAGTTCTTC.

With regard to this clone: Other DNA sequences in the sample encode the same CDR3. V and J are TRBV20-1 and TRBJ2-5, with unresolved D. V was pared by 0 bases and J by 5 bases, with 4 bases between. Germline values: CDR1 DFQATT, CDR2 SNEGSKA (reference sequence). This CDR3 region has 11 residues. In nucleotides, the CDR3 is TGCAGTGCTAGAGATCGGGAGACCCAGTACTTC. It is translated as CSARDRETQYF.

This chain uses TRBV6-5 with TRBJ1-2; D may be TRBD1 (6 bases). V was shortened by 5 bases and J by 4 bases, with 17 bases between the two germline ends. CDR3 length equals 15 residues. Germline lookup yields CDR1 MNHEY and CDR2 SVGAGI. The CDR3 DNA is TGTGCCAGCAGTCAACCCGGGGGGCGAAGCTATGGCTACACCTTC. Protein product: CASSQPGGRSYGYTF.

The chain links TRBV5-4 to TRBJ2-2, with 13 bases lining up with TRBD2. V was clipped by 3 bases and J by 7 bases; unmatched bases: 9. The length of the CDR3 is 17 residues. Per the germline V gene, CDR1 is SGHNT and CDR2 is YYREEE (reference sequence). The CDR3 region is CASSSPGLAGVVGELFF. The DNA of the CDR3 is TGTGCCAGCAGCTCCCCCGGACTAGCGGGAGTTGTCGGGGAGCTGTTTTTT.

J is TRBJ1-1 and V is TRBV10-3; 7 bases map to TRBD1. Germline values: CDR1 ENHRY, CDR2 SYGVKD. J was trimmed by 0 bases and V by 4 bases; bases with no gene match: 2. This CDR3 is built from 14 residues. This CDR3 reads CAISGTGMNTEAFF. In nucleotides, the CDR3 is TGTGCCATCAGTGGGACAGGAATGAACACTGAAGCTTTCTTT.

This chain links TRBV10-2 with TRBJ1-2; D is perhaps TRBD1 (6 bases). Trimming took off 7 bases at V and 6 bases at J, with 9 bases between the two ends. Germline V gene data show CDR1 as WSHSY and CDR2 as SAAADI. CDR3 length equals 11 residues. The CDR3 DNA sequence: TGCGCCAGCACGGCAGGGGATGGCTACACCTTC. Its translation is CASTAGDGYTF.

This chain uses TRBV27 with TRBJ2-3, with 10 bases matching TRBD2. Per the germline V gene, CDR1 is MNHEY and CDR2 is SMNVEV (reference sequence). The CDR3 extends over 14 amino acids. Trimming took 7 bases from V and 4 from J; bases not matched to a gene: 5. The CDR3 loop is CASNPSGGADTQYF. CDR3 DNA: TGTGCCAGCAACCCGAGCGGGGGGGCAGATACGCAGTATTTT.

The chain recombines TRBV9 with TRBJ2-5; perhaps TRBD2 as D (6 bases). The CDR3 sequence is 13 residues long. Germline V lookup: CDR1 SGDLS, CDR2 YYNGEE. Trimming left V 4 bases short and J 1 base short, with 8 bases between. In DNA, the CDR3 is TGTGCCAGCAGCTTGGGACTCCAAGAGACCCAGTACTTC. Protein: CASSLGLQETQYF.

This sequence joins TRBV7-9 and TRBJ2-1; no definite D call. The length of the CDR3 is 12 residues. Germline CDR1 is SEHNR and CDR2 is FQNEAQ (reference sequence). V was shortened by 3 bases and J by 10 bases, with 10 bases between the two germline ends. The CDR3 bases are TGTGCCAGCAGCTTTGGAGTCCGCGAGCAGTTCTTC. It encodes CASSFGVREQFF. The full variable domain, its missing parts supplied by reference TRBV7-9 and TRBJ2-1, is DTGVSQNPRHKITKRGQNVTFRCDPISEHNRLYWYRQTLGQGPEFLTYFQNEAQLEKSRLLSDRFSAERPKGSFSTLEIQRTEQGDSAMYLCASSFGVREQFFGPGTRLTVL.

This CDR3 is CASSDSGLLNTGELFF. The DNA of the CDR3 is TGTGCCAGCAGTGACTCGGGCCTATTAAACACCGGGGAGCTGTTTTTT. The V and J genes are TRBV6-4 and TRBJ2-2, with D uncertain. The CDR3 totals 16 residues. Deletions cut 0 bases from V and 2 bases from J, with 10 bases between. Germline CDR1 reads MRHNA; CDR2 reads SNTAGT.

The chain couples TRBV6-6 to TRBJ2-2, with 13 bases fitting TRBD2. Germline V gene lookup returns CDR1 MNHNY and CDR2 SVGAGI (reference sequence). The CDR3 sequence is 15 residues long. The V gene end was trimmed by 6 bases and the J gene end by 8 bases; junction bases not matched to a gene: 6. The CDR3 bases are TGTGCCAGCAGGGAACTAGCGGGGGGGCTGGGGGAGCTGTTTTTT. Protein sequence: CASRELAGGLGELFF.